The T cell receptor beta chain under discussion was sequenced for a study of cytomegalovirus exposure and HLA in healthy donors. Points on this clone: As yet, its antigen is unknown.

The study's findings and limits: CMV antigen specificity was confirmed in vitro for a few CMV-associated chains. Overall, roughly 170 TCR beta chains were annotated as cytomegalovirus-associated.

The protocol was immunoSEQ multiplex PCR, while the TCRdb copy is restricted to in-frame clones and leaves out a portion. This sample yields around 150,000 clones, of which 80% to 85% are seen a single time; roughly a tenth belongs to the top ten. The material sequenced was PBMCs. This sequence originates from a man in his thirties or forties in good health and CMV-seropositive.

The CDR3 reads CASSQGFDEQYF. CDR3 DNA: TGTGCCAGCAGCCAGGGATTTGACGAGCAGTACTTC. The genes are TRBV25-1 and TRBJ2-7, with a weak D call TRBD1 (5 bases). Germline V CDR1 and CDR2: MGHDK, SYGVNS. The CDR3 is 12 amino acids. Deletions cut 6 bases from V and 5 bases from J, with 11 bases between.